This section outlines one T cell receptor beta chain sequence together with its context. What it binds is unknown. The protocol was immunoSEQ multiplex PCR, while the TCRdb copy is restricted to in-frame clones and leaves out a portion. The sample lists fewer than 200,000 clones, around 88% occurring once. With V trimmed by 2 bases and J by 4 bases, 3 bases remained unmatched. CDR1 is SGHTS and CDR2 is YDEGEE in the germline V gene. There are 15 residues in the CDR3. The data originate from a study of T cell responses to AZD1222 COVID-19 vaccine. Study as a whole: Recipients boosted at about 4 weeks or about 12 weeks are pooled. Overall study findings and caveats: Along spike, vaccine-associated CD4 TCRs were found throughout, with dominance at 160-218 and 743-854. Clonal diversity may have been underestimated, and the donors were mostly white British, with more females than males. Only a handful of AZD1222 recipients, six or seven in all, had baseline seropositivity.

J is TRBJ2-3 and V is TRBV5-8; 11 bases map to TRBD2. Sequences were derived from peripheral blood, sampled on day 0 of AZD1222 vaccination. This sequence originates from an adult in good health. The CDR3 coding sequence is TGTGCCAGCAGCTTTAGCGGGAGGGCCTCAGATACGCAGTATTTT. Amino acids: CASSFSGRASDTQYF.